The clone carrying this TCR beta chain showed up just a few times. The antigen is undetermined. This record comes from a study of T-cell memory formation after mild COVID-19. TCRdb ran MiXCR on the 5' RACE reads and lists one entry per CDR3 protein. The sample has 350,000 or so distinct CDR3 sequences, more than 20% seen once. Study-level points and caveats: Pre-infection memory harbored some responding clones, suggesting cross-reactive memory joined. Contracting clones from day 15 to 85 showed balanced CD4/CD8; later expanders favored CD4+.

The V and J ends lost 2 bases and 4 bases respectively, with 14 bases between them. The CDR3 sequence is 15 residues long. The V gene's germline CDR1 is SQVTM and CDR2 ANQGSEA. The TCR sequence derives from an adult woman who had mild COVID-19 (a few samples of this study predate the infection). Cell type and time point are not known. This chain joins TRBV29-1 and TRBJ2-2, with a tentative D call TRBD1 (5 bases). Sequenced sample: PBMCs or a T cell subset sorted from them (not recorded which). CDR3 coding DNA: TGCAGCGTTGAAAGGTCTGACAGCCCCACCGGGGAGCTGTTTTTT. Translation gives CSVERSDSPTGELFF.